This TCR beta chain was observed in a study of regulatory T cells in long-lasting Graves disease. The wider study: Graves' cases, newly diagnosed, had used antithyroid drugs under 3 months. Study-level results: The study examined only peripheral blood, not thyroid tissue.

This clonotype was counted ten times or more. Its matching antigen is unknown. CDR3 regions were amplified by Arm-PCR using iRepertoire HTBI primers to build TCR beta libraries. MiXCR was run by TCRdb on the multiplex PCR reads, yielding one entry per CDR3 protein. The repertoire has 550,000 to 700,000 distinct CDR3 sequences, roughly 16% of them found once; the top ten carry more than 10%. Sample time point: newly diagnosed GD, antithyroid drugs for less than 3 months. The TCR library was made from RNA that had been extracted from PBMCs in TRIzol. The V gene end was trimmed by 4 bases and the J gene end by 7 bases; junction bases not matched to a gene: 12. Germline values: CDR1 MNHEY, CDR2 SMNVEV (reference sequence). The CDR3 has 15 residues. This sample also belongs to another study, concerning T cells in Graves' hyperthyroidism and ophthalmopathy. That study reports: Criteria for exclusion of patients were uncontrolled infection, other autoimmune disease, pregnancy or lactation. Most clonotypes that expanded in the thyroid above 0.001 also showed up in blood.

This chain connects TRBV27 to TRBJ2-7; 8 bases align to TRBD1. The source was peripheral blood mononuclear cells (PBMCs), collected at new diagnosis, from a patient treated with antithyroid drugs. The receptor comes from a man aged 18 to 29 with Graves disease. The CDR3 region is CASSSMTGALMEQYF. The CDR3 DNA sequence: TGTGCCAGCAGTTCTATGACAGGGGCCCTAATGGAGCAGTACTTC.